Listed below are T cell receptor beta chains from one sample, sequenced in a study of shared clonotypes between healthy human individuals. The method was immunoSEQ multiplex PCR; TCRdb's version includes in-frame clones alone and lacks a portion of them. The sample records 600,000 or so clones, about 98% being singletons. Sequenced sample: naive CD8+ T cells sorted from blood. Source of these receptors: a man aged 30 to 45 in good health. The CDR3 runs from the conserved cysteine through the conserved F or W. Each record gives: CDR3 protein, CDR3 DNA, D gene, V gene, J gene, clone size. The D gene is left open where the match is weak. Clone size appears in some rows only: once, few, many, or a class for an expanded clone.

CDR3: CASSHGRRGQFF; DNA: TGTGCCAGCAGCCATGGACGACGGGGGCAGTTCTTC; D: .; V: TRBV14; J: TRBJ2-1; size: .
CDR3: CASEGEISYEQYF; DNA: TGTGCCAGCGAAGGCGAGATATCCTACGAGCAGTACTTC; D: .; V: TRBV11-2; J: TRBJ2-7; size: once
CDR3: CASSARAGGSTDTQYF; DNA: TGTGCCAGCAGCGCCAGAGCGGGAGGGAGCACAGATACGCAGTATTTT; D: TRBD2; V: TRBV9; J: TRBJ2-3; size: few
CDR3: CASSSTDKPNYGYTF; DNA: TGCGCCAGCAGCTCGACGGACAAACCTAACTATGGCTACACCTTC; D: .; V: TRBV5-1; J: TRBJ1-2; size: .
CDR3: CASSPRLNTGELFF; DNA: TGTGCCAGCTCACCGCGGCTTAACACCGGGGAGCTGTTTTTT; D: .; V: TRBV18; J: TRBJ2-2; size: .
CDR3: CASTPLENTGELFF; DNA: TGTGCCAGCACCCCTCTAGAAAACACCGGGGAGCTGTTTTTT; D: .; V: TRBV5-4; J: TRBJ2-2; size: .
CDR3: CASSLDWGGANVLTF; DNA: TGTGCCAGCAGCTTAGACTGGGGTGGGGCCAACGTCCTGACTTTC; D: .; V: TRBV11-2; J: TRBJ2-6; size: .
CDR3: CASSLGGWGTEAFF; DNA: TGTGCCAGCAGCTTAGGAGGGTGGGGGACTGAAGCTTTCTTT; D: .; V: TRBV7-8; J: TRBJ1-1; size: once
CDR3: CASWGYNEQFF; DNA: TGTGCCAGTTGGGGTTACAATGAGCAGTTCTTC; D: .; V: TRBV27; J: TRBJ2-1; size: .
CDR3: CACSLEGRPYEQYF; DNA: TGCGCCTGCAGCCTTGAGGGACGGCCCTACGAGCAGTACTTC; D: .; V: TRBV10-2; J: TRBJ2-7; size: .
CDR3: CAIRDGTAQPQHF; DNA: TGTGCCATCAGAGACGGGACGGCTCAGCCCCAGCATTTT; D: .; V: TRBV10-3; J: TRBJ1-5; size: .
CDR3: CASKASSSYEQYF; DNA: TGTGCCAGCAAGGCGTCGAGCTCCTACGAGCAGTACTTC; D: .; V: TRBV27; J: TRBJ2-7; size: once
CDR3: CASPGLAGVEEETQYF; DNA: TGTGCCAGCCCGGGACTAGCGGGAGTGGAGGAAGAGACCCAGTACTTC; D: TRBD2; V: TRBV7-9; J: TRBJ2-5; size: .
CDR3: CASSDQIRGRSSNQPQHF; DNA: TGTGCCAGCAGCGACCAGATTAGGGGGAGGTCGAGCAATCAGCCCCAGCATTTT; D: .; V: TRBV9; J: TRBJ1-5; size: .
CDR3: CASSLVGQGATNEKLFF; DNA: TGCGCCAGCAGCTTGGTAGGACAGGGAGCAACTAATGAAAAACTGTTTTTT; D: TRBD1; V: TRBV5-1; J: TRBJ1-4; size: .
CDR3: CASRVQSGNLYNEQFF; DNA: TGTGCCAGCAGAGTTCAAAGCGGCAACCTCTACAATGAGCAGTTCTTC; D: .; V: TRBV27; J: TRBJ2-1; size: .
CDR3: CSVEGTSGRAGGYETQYF; DNA: TGCAGCGTTGAAGGGACTAGCGGGAGGGCCGGCGGTTATGAGACCCAGTACTTC; D: TRBD2; V: TRBV29-1; J: TRBJ2-5; size: .
CDR3: CASKVEQGATNEKLFF; DNA: TGTGCCAGCAAAGTGGAACAGGGAGCGACTAATGAAAAACTGTTTTTT; D: .; V: TRBV27; J: TRBJ1-4; size: .
CDR3: CASSFGRDYEQYF; DNA: TGTGCCAGCAGCTTTGGCAGGGACTACGAGCAGTACTTC; D: .; V: TRBV7-9; J: TRBJ2-7; size: .
CDR3: CAWSVGASGSGDEQFF; DNA: TGTGCCTGGAGTGTAGGGGCTAGCGGGAGCGGCGATGAGCAGTTCTTC; D: TRBD2; V: TRBV30; J: TRBJ2-1; size: .